The clone carrying this TCR beta chain was observed a handful of times. Its antigen is still unknown. These data originate in a study of identical twins. Study observations and caveats: Conclusions leaned on cross-sectional statistical analysis and did not track the same donors over time.

A template switching step contributed a universal primer site, while unique molecular identifiers were present in the cDNA. TCRdb re-called the 5' RACE reads through MiXCR, storing one row per CDR3 protein. The table lists 200,000 to 250,000 distinct CDR3 sequences, 7.5% of them singletons. The germline V and J ends were trimmed by 5 bases and 2 bases, with 13 bases remaining between them. The V gene's germline CDR1 is SGHTA and CDR2 FQGNSA. CDR3 size: 14 residues. The sample was also reused in another study, on yellow fever vaccine responses in identical twins.

This rearrangement joins TRBV7-2 to TRBJ2-7, with D perhaps assigned TRBD1 or TRBD2 (5 bases each). Sequencing was carried out using memory (CD45RO+) T cells sorted from blood. This receptor was obtained from a woman in her late teens or twenties in good health. The DNA of the CDR3 is TGTGCCAGCAGCCTCCACCCGGGGCCCTACGAGCAGTACTTC. Amino acids: CASSLHPGPYEQYF.